Following are 5 T cell receptor beta chains from one sample sequenced in a study of molecular identifiers for immune sequencing clone quantification. MiXCR, run by TCRdb on the PCR reads, gives a single entry per CDR3 protein. The sample lists approximately 550,000 distinct CDR3 sequences, about a fifth occurring once. The material sequenced was naive CD8+ T cells from blood, with Jurkat cell RNA spiked in. Subset defined: FACS-sorted CD8+CD4-CCR7+CD45RA+ naive T cells. These receptors came from a human donor in good health. Some libraries in this study had Jurkat cell RNA spiked in.

This clonotype was seen more than once but under ten times. The J gene is TRBJ1-5, the V gene TRBV20-1; D is ambiguous. Per germline, CDR1 DFQATT and CDR2 SNEGSKA (reference sequence). The CDR3 covers 16 residues. Between the trimmed V and J ends, which lost 0 bases and 0 bases, there was a span of 12 bases. In DNA, the CDR3 is TGCAGTGCTAGAGATCGGTCAGCTTCTAGCAATCAGCCCCAGCATTTT. Translation gives CSARDRSASSNQPQHF.

As for this clonotype: This may be a read error, as it is one base from a much larger clone. J is TRBJ2-7 and V is TRBV28; D is perhaps TRBD2 (5 bases). This CDR3 spans 15 amino acids. Trimming cost V 3 bases and J 6 bases, with 18 bases left between them. Germline CDR1 MDHEN, CDR2 SYDVKM. The CDR3 here is CASSFRGPRSGEQYF. For the CDR3, the DNA is TGTGCCAGCAGTTTCCGCGGGCCTCGTTCCGGCGAGCAGTACTTC.

The chain recombines TRBV11-2 with TRBJ1-4; a weak D match, TRBD1 (6 bases). Per germline, CDR1 SGHAT and CDR2 FQNNGV. V dropped 7 bases and J dropped 2 bases, with 17 bases sitting between them. This CDR3 is built from 16 residues. The CDR3 region is CASTGDPEGTNEKLFF. The CDR3 coding sequence is TGTGCCAGCACAGGGGACCCCGAAGGGACTAATGAAAAACTGTTTTTT.

The chain uses TRBV27 and TRBJ1-4; no reliable D call. The CDR3 has 14 amino acids. Trimming stripped 5 bases from V and 6 bases from J, with 13 bases between. The germline gives CDR1 MNHEY, CDR2 SMNVEV (reference sequence). CDR3 amino acids: CASSPGPEDEKLFF. DNA for the CDR3: TGTGCCAGCAGTCCTGGACCAGAAGATGAAAAACTGTTTTTT.

As for this clonotype: Since a much larger clone is just one base distant, this may be a read error. The chain combines TRBV27 with TRBJ2-4; perhaps TRBD2 as D (6 bases). The CDR3 totals 18 residues. Looked up from germline, CDR1 is MNHEY and CDR2 is SMNVEV (reference sequence). V lost 4 bases and J 0 bases, leaving 19 bases between the germline ends. The CDR3 DNA follows: TGTGCCAGCAGTTCATGGACGGGGAGGATACCAGCCAAAAACATTCAGTACTTC. Protein product: CASSSWTGRIPAKNIQYF.